A single sample gave rise to the 24 T cell receptor beta chains below, sequenced in a study of T cell repertoires in cytomegalovirus infection. What these receptors recognize is not known. Using its own MiXCR run on the reads, TCRdb lists one record per CDR3 protein. The data contain approximately 990,000 distinct CDR3 sequences, approximately 31% of them singletons. The material was cultured CD8+ T cells from PBMCs, obtained from culture after CMV antigen stimulation. The receptor set was obtained from a human donor in good health (CMV status not recorded). Some clones in this sample may be carry-over from other donors' samples.

As DNA, the CDR3 is TGCGCCAGCAGCCAAGTTGGGGGGCGGAATGAGCAGTTCTTC. Its translation: CASSQVGGRNEQFF. The J gene is TRBJ2-1, the V gene TRBV4-1; D tentatively reads TRBD1 or TRBD2 (6 bases each). CDR3 length equals 14 residues. Trimming left V 1 base short and J 7 bases short, with 11 bases between. Germline V lookup: CDR1 MGHRA, CDR2 YSYEKL.

This clonotype was picked up many times. V gene TRBV7-6 combines with J gene TRBJ2-2; D gene ambiguous. Germline CDR1 reads SGHVS; CDR2 reads FNYEAQ. V was trimmed by 3 bases and J by 9 bases, leaving 8 bases between them. The CDR3 has 12 residues. The CDR3: CASSLKARELFF. The CDR3 DNA is TGTGCCAGCAGCTTGAAGGCAAGGGAGCTGTTTTTT.

A remark on this clonotype: A much more abundant neighbour one base away suggests this may be a read error. The rearrangement uses TRBV7-9 and TRBJ2-5; possibly TRBD1 or TRBD2 for D (6 bases each). The CDR3 contains 15 residues. With 4 bases removed from V and 4 bases from J, the gap between germline ends came to 16 bases. Germline V lookup: CDR1 SEHNR, CDR2 FQNEAQ (reference sequence). The CDR3 sequence is CASSSVRGGRETQYF. DNA of the CDR3: TGTGCCAGCAGCTCGGTCAGGGGAGGTAGAGAGACCCAGTACTTC.

The J gene is TRBJ2-5, the V gene TRBV7-4; D not resolved. Germline CDR1 is SGHVT and CDR2 is SQSDAQ. The V gene lost 4 bases and the J gene lost 4 bases, with 19 bases spanning the gap. CDR3 length equals 16 residues. The CDR3 nucleotides read TGTGCCAGCAGCTCCCCCCTTGGCAGAGGACGAGAGACCCAGTACTTC. Translated, it gives CASSSPLGRGRETQYF.

This clonotype was detected once. The rearrangement uses TRBV6-5 and TRBJ2-7; 8 bases line up with TRBD1. V dropped 6 bases and J dropped 2; count of bases not matched to a gene: 18. CDR1 and CDR2 from the germline V gene are MNHEY and SVGAGI. This CDR3 spans 18 amino acids. As DNA, the CDR3 is TGTGCCAGCAGAAATTACGTCGGAGCCGGGACAGGCGCCTACGAGCAGTACTTC. Residues: CASRNYVGAGTGAYEQYF.

This clonotype was recorded a few times. This sequence joins TRBV4-3 and TRBJ1-4; D not certain. The germline gives CDR1 LGHNA, CDR2 YSLEER. The CDR3 has 16 residues. V was shortened by 4 bases and J by 2 bases, with 14 bases between the two germline ends. The CDR3 sequence is CASSRTWGNTNEKLFF. Here the CDR3 DNA reads TGCGCCAGCAGCCGGACGTGGGGAAATACTAATGAAAAACTGTTTTTT.

This clonotype was picked up a small number of times. The CDR3 here is CASSPPSQAPGVLTF. The CDR3 bases are TGTGCCAGCTCACCACCGTCTCAGGCGCCTGGAGTCCTGACTTTC. V is TRBV18 and J is TRBJ2-6, with D unresolved. Germline V CDR1 and CDR2: KGHSH, LQKENI. V gave up 0 bases and J gave up 13 bases, with 16 bases separating them. The CDR3 totals 15 residues. Full variable domain (outside the CDR3, taken from reference TRBV18 and TRBJ2-6): NAGVMQNPRHLVRRRGQEARLRCSPMKGHSHVYWYRQLPEEGLKFMVYLQKENIIDESGMPKERFSAEFPKEGPSILRIQQVVRGDSAAYFCASSPPSQAPGVLTFGAGSRLTVL.

This clonotype was detected a few times. This chain links TRBV12-5 with TRBJ2-3; TRBD2 matches at 12 bases. The CDR3 runs 18 residues. V trimming: 3 bases; J trimming: 1 base; junction bases outside the gene matches: 8. In germline, CDR1 is LGHNT, CDR2 FRNRAP. The CDR3 sequence is CASGFWTSGARGTDTQYF. The CDR3 region has the DNA TGTGCTAGTGGTTTCTGGACTAGCGGGGCCCGGGGCACAGATACGCAGTATTTT.

This clonotype was seen a few times. V and J are TRBV6-6 and TRBJ2-7; no clear D. V was pared by 0 bases and J by 4 bases, with 16 bases between. The CDR3 sequence is 16 residues long. Per the germline V gene, CDR1 is MNHNY and CDR2 is SVGAGI (reference sequence). For the CDR3, the DNA is TGTGCCAGCAGTTACTCGGCAGCTTTAAACTGGTACGAGCAGTACTTC. Protein product: CASSYSAALNWYEQYF.

This clonotype was observed a single time. The gene calls are TRBV11-2 and TRBJ2-5, with TRBD1 identical over 7 bases. Losses at the gene ends were 8 bases for V and 7 bases for J; bases not matched to a gene: 28. The CDR3 has 19 amino acids. Germline V gene sequence: CDR1 SGHAT, CDR2 FQNNGV. The CDR3 sequence is CASCPPSSSRDSDFLTQYF. CDR3 sequence (DNA): TGTGCCAGCTGCCCACCTAGCTCGTCCCGGGACAGTGATTTTTTGACCCAGTACTTC.

The sample holds many counts of this clonotype. The chain couples TRBV7-6 to TRBJ2-5, with 9 bases aligning to TRBD1. Germline V CDR1 and CDR2: SGHVS, FNYEAQ. The trim removed 4 bases at V and 1 base at J, leaving 19 bases unmatched. This CDR3 region has 20 residues. The CDR3 DNA sequence: TGTGCCAGCAGCTCAGTGCCCATCCGACCGCCGGGACAGGGCCAAGAGACCCAGTACTTC. Translated: CASSSVPIRPPGQGQETQYF.

This clonotype was picked up a small number of times. V is TRBV2 and J is TRBJ1-1; TRBD1 agrees at 7 bases. V was clipped by 10 bases and J by 3 bases; unmatched bases: 8. The CDR3 length is 13 residues. Per the germline V gene, CDR1 is SNHLY and CDR2 is FYNNEI. CDR3: CAKTGFLDTEAFF. In DNA form, the CDR3 reads TGTGCCAAGACAGGGTTTTTGGACACTGAAGCTTTCTTT.

This clonotype was found a few times. V and J are TRBV4-2 and TRBJ1-1; D remains ambiguous. CDR3 length: 15 residues. CDR1 is LGHNA, CDR2 YNFKEQ, per germline. Trimming took 5 bases from V and 1 from J, leaving 14 bases between them. CDR3 sequence (DNA): TGTGCCAGCAGCACAAGACGACCACAGAACACTGAAGCTTTCTTT. Translated, it gives CASSTRRPQNTEAFF.

This clonotype appeared a single time. The chain's CDR3 is CASSQDGRTKAFF. The CDR3 DNA reads TGTGCCAGCAGCCAAGATGGGAGAACAAAAGCTTTCTTT. This chain links TRBV14 with TRBJ1-1; no firm D call. Germline CDR1 and CDR2: SGHDN and FVKESK. The CDR3 consists of 13 residues. The V and J ends lost 0 bases and 9 bases respectively, with 11 bases between them.

This clonotype was found many times. The gene calls are TRBV7-9 and TRBJ2-7; D is perhaps TRBD1 or TRBD2 (6 bases each). The germline gives CDR1 SEHNR, CDR2 FQNEAQ (reference sequence). The ends were cut back, 5 bases at V and 3 bases at J, with 14 bases in the middle. This CDR3 contains 14 residues. CDR3 DNA: TGTGCCAGCAGCGGCCTACAGGGAGGCTACGAGCAGTACGTC. Translated, it gives CASSGLQGGYEQYV.

The gene calls are TRBV4-2 and TRBJ1-2; TRBD1 matches 10 bases. Per germline, CDR1 LGHNA and CDR2 YNFKEQ. CDR3 size: 15 residues. The ends lost 5 bases at V and 1 base at J; junction bases unmatched: 4. CDR3 in DNA: TGTGCCAGCAGCTACGGGACAGGGGATAACTATGGCTACACCTTC. Translated, it gives CASSYGTGDNYGYTF.

The CDR3 DNA sequence: TGTGCCAGTAGTATTCCCCGGGTTCACCTAGGGGATCAGCCCCAGCATTTT. It yields the protein CASSIPRVHLGDQPQHF. This chain links TRBV19 with TRBJ1-5, with D possibly matching TRBD1 (5 bases). The germline CDR1 and CDR2 sequences are LNHDA and SQIVND (reference sequence). This CDR3 is 17 amino acids long. V was clipped by 3 bases and J by 5 bases, with 20 bases between them.

This clonotype turned up a few times. The chain joins TRBV6-2 or TRBV6-3 to TRBJ2-7, with 7 bases that match TRBD1. The CDR3 totals 17 residues. The germline V gene has CDR1 MNHEY and CDR2 SVGEGT. With 0 bases clipped from V and 3 bases from J, the junction kept 11 bases outside the gene matches. The CDR3 bases are TGTGCCAGCAGTTACTCGGCAGCCGGGACAGAATACTACGAGCAGTACTTC. Protein sequence: CASSYSAAGTEYYEQYF.

This clonotype has more than one count but fewer than ten. The J gene is TRBJ2-7, the V gene TRBV19; D not certain. CDR3 size: 14 residues. V was cut by 5 bases and J by 0 bases, with 11 bases left in between. Germline-derived CDR1 and CDR2 are LNHDA and SQIVND (reference sequence). In DNA form, the CDR3 reads TGTGCCAGTAGTGCCTCGCCGAGCTCCTACGAGCAGTACTTC. This encodes CASSASPSSYEQYF.

A word on this clonotype: A junction end diverges from the germline sequence, so it may reflect a read error. CDR3 amino acids: CASSPTRTREIVF. The CDR3 DNA follows: TGTGCCAGCAGCCCAACTCGGACCCGCGAGATAGTTTTT. V usage is TRBV7-6 and J usage is TRBJ1-4; D remains unclear. CDR1 and CDR2 from the germline V gene are SGHVS and FNYEAQ. This CDR3 has 13 amino acids.

The J gene is TRBJ1-2, the V gene TRBV29-1, with D possibly TRBD1 on 6 matching bases. V lost 3 bases and J lost 8, with 10 bases in between. Germline CDR1 SQVTM, CDR2 ANQGSEA. This CDR3 contains 11 residues. CDR3 in DNA: TGCAGCGTTGAGCACAGGGACGGCTACACCTTC. Its protein is CSVEHRDGYTF.

The genes are TRBV30 and TRBJ2-7; a possible D gene is TRBD2 (6 bases). Trimming took 4 bases from V and 0 from J, leaving 19 bases between them. The CDR3 extends over 16 amino acids. The germline V gene has CDR1 GTSNPN and CDR2 SVGIG (reference sequence). The CDR3 sequence: CAWNRRAGTTSYEQYV. CDR3 coding DNA: TGTGCCTGGAATCGCCGAGCGGGCACAACCTCCTACGAGCAGTACGTC.

This clonotype was counted only a few times. CDR3 nucleotide sequence: TGTGCCACCAGTGATTTAACTGGAGAAGCTTTCTTT. Protein sequence: CATSDLTGEAFF. The V gene is TRBV24-1, the J gene TRBJ1-1; no firm D call. CDR1 and CDR2 (germline): KGHDR, SFDVKD. There are 12 residues in the CDR3. The germline V and J ends were trimmed by 1 base and 8 bases, with 7 bases remaining between them.

This chain connects TRBV6-6 to TRBJ1-5; D gene uncertain. Trimming pared 6 bases from V and 0 bases from J, leaving 12 bases between. Germline V CDR1 and CDR2: MNHNY, SVGAGI (reference sequence). The CDR3 totals 15 residues. The CDR3 loop reads CASSTRRNSNQPQHF. The CDR3 DNA sequence: TGTGCCAGCAGCACTAGACGTAATAGCAATCAGCCCCAGCATTTT.